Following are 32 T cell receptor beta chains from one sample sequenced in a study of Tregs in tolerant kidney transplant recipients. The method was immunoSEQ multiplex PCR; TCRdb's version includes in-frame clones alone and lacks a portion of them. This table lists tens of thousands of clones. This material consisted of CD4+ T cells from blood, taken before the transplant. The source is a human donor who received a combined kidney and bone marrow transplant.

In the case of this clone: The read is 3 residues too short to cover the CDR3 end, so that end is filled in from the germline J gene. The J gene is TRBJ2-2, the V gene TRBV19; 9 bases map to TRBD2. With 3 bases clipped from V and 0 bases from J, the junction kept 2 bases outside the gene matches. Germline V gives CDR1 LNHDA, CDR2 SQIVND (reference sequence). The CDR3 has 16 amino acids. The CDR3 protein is CASSMWTSANTGELFF. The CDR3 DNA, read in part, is TGTGCCAGTAGTATGTGGACTAGCGCGAACACCGGGGAG. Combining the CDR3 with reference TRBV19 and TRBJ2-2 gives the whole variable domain DGGITQSPKYLFRKEGQNVTLSCEQNLNHDAMYWYRQDPGQGLRLIYYSQIVNDFQKGDIAEGYSVSREKKESFPLTVTSAQKNPTAFYLCASSMWTSANTGELFFGEGSRLTVL.

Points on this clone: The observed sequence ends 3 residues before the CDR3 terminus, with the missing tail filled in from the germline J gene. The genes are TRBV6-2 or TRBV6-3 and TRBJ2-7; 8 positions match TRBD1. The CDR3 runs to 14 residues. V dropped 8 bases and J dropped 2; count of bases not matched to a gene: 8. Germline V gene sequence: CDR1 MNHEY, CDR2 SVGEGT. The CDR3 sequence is CASQRGQGTYEQYF. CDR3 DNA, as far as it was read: TGTGCCAGCCAGCGAGGACAGGGCACCTACGAG.

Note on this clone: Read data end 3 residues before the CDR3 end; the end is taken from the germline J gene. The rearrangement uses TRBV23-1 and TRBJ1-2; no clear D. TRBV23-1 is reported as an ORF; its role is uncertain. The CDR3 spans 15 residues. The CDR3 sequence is CASSQFVRRASGYTF. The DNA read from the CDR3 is TGCGCCAGCAGTCAATTTGTCAGGCGGGCGTCGGGC.

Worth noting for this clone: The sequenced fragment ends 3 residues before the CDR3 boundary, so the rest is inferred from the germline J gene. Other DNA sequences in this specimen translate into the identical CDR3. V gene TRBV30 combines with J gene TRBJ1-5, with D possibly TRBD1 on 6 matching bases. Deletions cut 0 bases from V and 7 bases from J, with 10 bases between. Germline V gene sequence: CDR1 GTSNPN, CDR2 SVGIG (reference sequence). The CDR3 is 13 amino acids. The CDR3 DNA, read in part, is TGTGCCTGGAGTGTACAGGGAGGACAGCCC. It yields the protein CAWSVQGGQP. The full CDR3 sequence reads CAWSVQGGQPQHF.

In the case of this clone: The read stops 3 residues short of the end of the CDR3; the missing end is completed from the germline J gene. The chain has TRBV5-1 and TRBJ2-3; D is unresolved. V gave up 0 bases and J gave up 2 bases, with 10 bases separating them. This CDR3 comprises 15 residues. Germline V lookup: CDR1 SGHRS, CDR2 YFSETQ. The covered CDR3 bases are TGCGCCAGCAGCTTGGAGCTCTCCCCCACAGATACG. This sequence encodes CASSLELSPTDT. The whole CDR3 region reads CASSLELSPTDTQYF.

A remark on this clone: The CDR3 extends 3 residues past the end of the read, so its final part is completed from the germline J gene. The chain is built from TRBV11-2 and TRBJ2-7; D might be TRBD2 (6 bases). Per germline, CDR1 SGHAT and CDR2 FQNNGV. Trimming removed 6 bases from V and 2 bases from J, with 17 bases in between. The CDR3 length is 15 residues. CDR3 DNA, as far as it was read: TGTGCCAGCAGTTCCCTGGGGGACTCGCCCTACGAG. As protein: CASSSLGDSPYE. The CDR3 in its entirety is CASSSLGDSPYEQYF. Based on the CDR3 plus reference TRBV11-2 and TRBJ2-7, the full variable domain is EAGVAQSPRYKIIEKRQSVAFWCNPISGHATLYWYQQILGQGPKLLIQFQNNGVVDDSQLPKDRFSAERLKGVDSTLKIQPAKLEDSAVYLCASSSLGDSPYEQYFGPGTRLTVT.

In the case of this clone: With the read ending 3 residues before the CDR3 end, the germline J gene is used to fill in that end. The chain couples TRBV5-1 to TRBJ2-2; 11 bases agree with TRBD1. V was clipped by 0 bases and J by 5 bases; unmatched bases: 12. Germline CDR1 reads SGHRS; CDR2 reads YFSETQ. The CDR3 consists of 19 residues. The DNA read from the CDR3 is TGCGCCAGCAGCTTGGCCACCCGCGGACAGGGGGCGCGAACCGGGGAG. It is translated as CASSLATRGQGARTGE. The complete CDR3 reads CASSLATRGQGARTGELFF.

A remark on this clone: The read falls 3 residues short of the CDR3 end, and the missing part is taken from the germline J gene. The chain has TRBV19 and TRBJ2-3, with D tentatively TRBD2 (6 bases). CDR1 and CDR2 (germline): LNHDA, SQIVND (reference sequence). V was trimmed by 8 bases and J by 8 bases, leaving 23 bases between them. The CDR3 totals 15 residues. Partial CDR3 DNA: TGTGCCAGTCACCCGGGGGAGTCAGTGTATGGTACG. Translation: CASHPGESVYGT. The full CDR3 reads CASHPGESVYGTQYF.

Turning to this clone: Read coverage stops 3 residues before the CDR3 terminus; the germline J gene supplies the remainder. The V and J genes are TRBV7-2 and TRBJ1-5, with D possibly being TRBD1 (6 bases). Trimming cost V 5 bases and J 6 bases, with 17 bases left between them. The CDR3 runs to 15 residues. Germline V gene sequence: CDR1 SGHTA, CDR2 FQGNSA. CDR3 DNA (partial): TGTGCCAGCAGCCCCAGGGGAGGGAGCGTTCAGCCC. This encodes CASSPRGGSVQP. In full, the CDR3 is CASSPRGGSVQPQHF.

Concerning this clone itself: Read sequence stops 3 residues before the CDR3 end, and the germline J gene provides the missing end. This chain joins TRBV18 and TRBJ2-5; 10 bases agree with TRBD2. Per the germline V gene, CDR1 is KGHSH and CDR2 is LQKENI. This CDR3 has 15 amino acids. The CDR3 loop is CASSPNTGTSVTQYF. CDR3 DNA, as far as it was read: TGTGCCAGCTCGCCCAATACCGGGACTAGCGTCACC.

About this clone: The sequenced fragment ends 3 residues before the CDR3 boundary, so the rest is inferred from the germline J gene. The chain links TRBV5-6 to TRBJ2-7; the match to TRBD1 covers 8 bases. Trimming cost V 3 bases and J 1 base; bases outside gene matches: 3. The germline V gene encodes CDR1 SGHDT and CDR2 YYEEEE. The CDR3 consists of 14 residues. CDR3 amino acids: CASSSDRGSYEQYF. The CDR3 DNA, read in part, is TGTGCCAGCAGCTCTGACAGGGGTTCCTACGAG.

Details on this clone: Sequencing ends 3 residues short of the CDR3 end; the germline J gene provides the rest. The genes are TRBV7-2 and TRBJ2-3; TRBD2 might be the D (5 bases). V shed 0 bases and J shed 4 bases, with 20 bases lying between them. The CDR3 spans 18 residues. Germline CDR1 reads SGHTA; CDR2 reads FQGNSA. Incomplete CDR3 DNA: TGTGCCAGCAGCTTAGCAGGTCCAGGACTTCGATCGGCAGATACG. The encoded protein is CASSLAGPGLRSADT. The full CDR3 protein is CASSLAGPGLRSADTQYF. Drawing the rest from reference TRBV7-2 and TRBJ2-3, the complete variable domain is GAGVSQSPSNKVTEKGKDVELRCDPISGHTALYWYRQSLGQGLEFLIYFQGNSAPDKSGLPSDRFSAERTGGSVSTLTIQRTQQEDSAVYLCASSLAGPGLRSADTQYFGPGTRLTVL.

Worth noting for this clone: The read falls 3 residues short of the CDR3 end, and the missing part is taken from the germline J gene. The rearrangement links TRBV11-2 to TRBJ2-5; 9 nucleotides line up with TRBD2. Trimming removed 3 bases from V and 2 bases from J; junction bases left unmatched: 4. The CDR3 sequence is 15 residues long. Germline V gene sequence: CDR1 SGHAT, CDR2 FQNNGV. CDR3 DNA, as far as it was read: TGTGCCAGCAGCTTCAGCGGGGGGATTCAAGAGACC. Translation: CASSFSGGIQET. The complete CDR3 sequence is CASSFSGGIQETQYF. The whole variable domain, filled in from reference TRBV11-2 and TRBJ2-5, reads EAGVAQSPRYKIIEKRQSVAFWCNPISGHATLYWYQQILGQGPKLLIQFQNNGVVDDSQLPKDRFSAERLKGVDSTLKIQPAKLEDSAVYLCASSFSGGIQETQYFGPGTRLLVL.

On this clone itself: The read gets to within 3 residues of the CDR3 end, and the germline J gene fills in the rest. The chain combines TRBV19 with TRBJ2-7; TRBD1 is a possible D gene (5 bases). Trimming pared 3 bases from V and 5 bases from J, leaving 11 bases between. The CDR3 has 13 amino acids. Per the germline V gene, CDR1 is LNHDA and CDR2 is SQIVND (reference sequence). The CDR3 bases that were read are TGTGCCAGTAGTATTCGGCAGGGTAACGAG. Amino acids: CASSIRQGNE. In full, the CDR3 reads CASSIRQGNEQYF. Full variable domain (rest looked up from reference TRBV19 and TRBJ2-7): DGGITQSPKYLFRKEGQNVTLSCEQNLNHDAMYWYRQDPGQGLRLIYYSQIVNDFQKGDIAEGYSVSREKKESFPLTVTSAQKNPTAFYLCASSIRQGNEQYFGPGTRLTVT.

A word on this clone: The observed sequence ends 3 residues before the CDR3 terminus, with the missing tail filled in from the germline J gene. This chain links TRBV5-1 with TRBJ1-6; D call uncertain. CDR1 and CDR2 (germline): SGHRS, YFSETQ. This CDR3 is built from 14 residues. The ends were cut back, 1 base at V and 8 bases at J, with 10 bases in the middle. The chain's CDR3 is CASSLSGMDSPLHF. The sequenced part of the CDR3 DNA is TGCGCCAGCAGCTTGTCTGGCATGGATTCACCC.

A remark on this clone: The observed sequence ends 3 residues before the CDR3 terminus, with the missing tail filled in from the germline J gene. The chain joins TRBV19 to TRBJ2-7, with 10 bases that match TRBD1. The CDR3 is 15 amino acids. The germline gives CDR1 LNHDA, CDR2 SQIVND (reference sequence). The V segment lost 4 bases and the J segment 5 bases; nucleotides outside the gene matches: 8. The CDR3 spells CASSTQTGGLHEQYF. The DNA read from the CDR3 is TGTGCCAGTAGTACCCAGACAGGGGGCTTACACGAG.

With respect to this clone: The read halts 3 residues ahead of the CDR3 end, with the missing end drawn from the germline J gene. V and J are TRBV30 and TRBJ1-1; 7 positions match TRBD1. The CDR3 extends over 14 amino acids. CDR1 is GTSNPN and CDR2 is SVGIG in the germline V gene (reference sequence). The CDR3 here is CAWSVNRGVSEAFF. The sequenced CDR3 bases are TGTGCCTGGAGTGTAAACAGGGGAGTGTCGGAA.

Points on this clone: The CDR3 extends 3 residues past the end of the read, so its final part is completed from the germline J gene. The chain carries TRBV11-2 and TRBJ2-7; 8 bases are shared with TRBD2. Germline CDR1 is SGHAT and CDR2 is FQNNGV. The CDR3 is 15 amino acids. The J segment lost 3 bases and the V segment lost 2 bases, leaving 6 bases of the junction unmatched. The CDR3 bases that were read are TGTGCCAGCAGCTTACGGGGGGGCAAAAGCTACGAG. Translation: CASSLRGGKSYE. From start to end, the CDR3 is CASSLRGGKSYEQYF. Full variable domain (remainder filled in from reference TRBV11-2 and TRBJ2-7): EAGVAQSPRYKIIEKRQSVAFWCNPISGHATLYWYQQILGQGPKLLIQFQNNGVVDDSQLPKDRFSAERLKGVDSTLKIQPAKLEDSAVYLCASSLRGGKSYEQYFGPGTRLTVT.

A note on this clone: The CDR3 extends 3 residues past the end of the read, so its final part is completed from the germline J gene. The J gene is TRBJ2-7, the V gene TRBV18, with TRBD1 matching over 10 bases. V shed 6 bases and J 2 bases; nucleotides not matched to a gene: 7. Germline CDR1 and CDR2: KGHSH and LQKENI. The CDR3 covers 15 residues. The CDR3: CASSPRTGGAYEQYF. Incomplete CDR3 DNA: TGTGCCAGCTCTCCTCGGACAGGGGGTGCCTACGAG.

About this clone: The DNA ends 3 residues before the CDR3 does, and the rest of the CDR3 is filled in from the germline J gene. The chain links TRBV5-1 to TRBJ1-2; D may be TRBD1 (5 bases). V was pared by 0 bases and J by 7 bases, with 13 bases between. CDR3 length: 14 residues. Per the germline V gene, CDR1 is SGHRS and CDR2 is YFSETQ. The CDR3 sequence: CASSLEAGLVGYTF. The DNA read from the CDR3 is TGCGCCAGCAGCTTGGAGGCAGGGCTGGTTGGC.

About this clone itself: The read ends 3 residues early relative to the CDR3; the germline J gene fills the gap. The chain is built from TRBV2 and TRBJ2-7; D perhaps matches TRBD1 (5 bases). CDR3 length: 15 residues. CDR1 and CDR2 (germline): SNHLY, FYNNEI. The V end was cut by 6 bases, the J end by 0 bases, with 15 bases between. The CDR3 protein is CASRSTALSSYEQYF. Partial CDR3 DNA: TGTGCCAGCAGGTCGACAGCTTTGAGCTCCTACGAG.

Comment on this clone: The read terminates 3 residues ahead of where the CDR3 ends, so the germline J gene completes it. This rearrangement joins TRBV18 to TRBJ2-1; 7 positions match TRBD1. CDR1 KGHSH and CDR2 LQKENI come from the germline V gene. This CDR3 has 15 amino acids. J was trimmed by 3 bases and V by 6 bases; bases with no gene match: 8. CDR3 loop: CASSPLGQSYNEQFF. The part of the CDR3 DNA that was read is TGTGCCAGCTCCCCATTGGGACAGAGCTACAATGAG.

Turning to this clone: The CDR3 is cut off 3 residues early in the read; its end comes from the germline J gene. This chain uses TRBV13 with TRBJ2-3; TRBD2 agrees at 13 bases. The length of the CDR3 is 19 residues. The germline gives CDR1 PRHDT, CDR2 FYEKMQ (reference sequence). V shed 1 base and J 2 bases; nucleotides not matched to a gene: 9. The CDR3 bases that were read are TGTGCCAGCAGCTTAGAAGGAGCGGGACTAGCGGGAAACACAGATACG. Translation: CASSLEGAGLAGNTDT. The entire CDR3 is CASSLEGAGLAGNTDTQYF.

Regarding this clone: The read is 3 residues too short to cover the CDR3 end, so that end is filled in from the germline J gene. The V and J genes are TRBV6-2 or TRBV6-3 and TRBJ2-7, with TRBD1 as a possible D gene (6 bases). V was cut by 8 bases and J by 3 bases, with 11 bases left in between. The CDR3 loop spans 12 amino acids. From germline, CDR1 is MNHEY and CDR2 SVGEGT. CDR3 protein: CASRQGRYEQYF. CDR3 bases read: TGTGCCAGCCGGCAGGGGCGCTACGAG.

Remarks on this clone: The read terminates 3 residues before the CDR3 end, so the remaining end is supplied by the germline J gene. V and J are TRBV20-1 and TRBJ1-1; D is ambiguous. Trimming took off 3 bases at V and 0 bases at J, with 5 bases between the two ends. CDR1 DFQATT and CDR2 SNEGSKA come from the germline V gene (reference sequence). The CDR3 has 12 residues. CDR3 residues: CSASKVNTEAFF. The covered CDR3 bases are TGCAGTGCTAGTAAGGTGAACACTGAA.

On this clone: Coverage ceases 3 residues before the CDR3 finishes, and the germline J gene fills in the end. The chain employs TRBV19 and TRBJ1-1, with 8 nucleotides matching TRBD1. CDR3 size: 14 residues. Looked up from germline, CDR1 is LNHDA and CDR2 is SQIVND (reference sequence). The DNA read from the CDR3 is TGTGCCAGTAGTTCCCGGGACAGGTCAAGGCCA. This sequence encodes CASSSRDRSRP. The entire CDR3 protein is CASSSRDRSRPAFF.

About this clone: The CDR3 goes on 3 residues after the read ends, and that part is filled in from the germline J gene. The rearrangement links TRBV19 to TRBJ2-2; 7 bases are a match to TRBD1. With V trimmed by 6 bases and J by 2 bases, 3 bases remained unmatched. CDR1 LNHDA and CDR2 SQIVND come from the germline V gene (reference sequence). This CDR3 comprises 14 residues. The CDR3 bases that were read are TGTGCCAGTAGGAACAGGGGAAACACCGGGGAG. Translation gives CASRNRGNTGE. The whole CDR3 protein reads CASRNRGNTGELFF.

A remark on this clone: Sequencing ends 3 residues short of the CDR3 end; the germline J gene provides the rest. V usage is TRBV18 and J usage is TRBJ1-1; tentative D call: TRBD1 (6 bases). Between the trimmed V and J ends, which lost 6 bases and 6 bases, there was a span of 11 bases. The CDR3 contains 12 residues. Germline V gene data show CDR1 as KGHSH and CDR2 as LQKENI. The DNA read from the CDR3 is TGTGCCAGCTCCCTTACAGGGCCTGAA. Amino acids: CASSLTGPE. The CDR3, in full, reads CASSLTGPEAFF.

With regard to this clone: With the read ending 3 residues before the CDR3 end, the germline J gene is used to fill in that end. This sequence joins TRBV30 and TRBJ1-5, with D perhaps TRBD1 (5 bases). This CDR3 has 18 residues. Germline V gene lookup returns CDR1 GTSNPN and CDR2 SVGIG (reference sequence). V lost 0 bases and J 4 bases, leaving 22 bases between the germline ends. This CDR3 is CAWSVRSPGRVGNQPQHF. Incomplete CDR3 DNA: TGTGCCTGGAGTGTAAGGAGCCCGGGCAGGGTGGGGAATCAGCCC.

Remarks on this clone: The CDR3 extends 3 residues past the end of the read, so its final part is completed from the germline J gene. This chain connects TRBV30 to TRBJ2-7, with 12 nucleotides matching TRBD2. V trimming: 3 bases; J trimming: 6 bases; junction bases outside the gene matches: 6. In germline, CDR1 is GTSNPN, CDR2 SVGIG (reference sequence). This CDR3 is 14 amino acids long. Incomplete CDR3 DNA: TGTGCCTGGAGCGGACTAGCGGGATTGGGCGAG. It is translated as CAWSGLAGLGE. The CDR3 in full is CAWSGLAGLGEQYF.

CDR3 DNA, as far as it was read: TGCGCCAGCAGCTTGGGGCAGCGGAGCTCTGGGGCCAACGTC. Its translation: CASSLGQRSSGANV. The entire CDR3 protein reads CASSLGQRSSGANVLTF. J is TRBJ2-6 and V is TRBV5-1; D might be TRBD2 (5 bases). Sequencing ends 3 residues short of the CDR3 end; the germline J gene provides the rest. Germline V gives CDR1 SGHRS, CDR2 YFSETQ. CDR3 length equals 17 residues. Deletions cut 0 bases from V and 0 bases from J, with 10 bases between.

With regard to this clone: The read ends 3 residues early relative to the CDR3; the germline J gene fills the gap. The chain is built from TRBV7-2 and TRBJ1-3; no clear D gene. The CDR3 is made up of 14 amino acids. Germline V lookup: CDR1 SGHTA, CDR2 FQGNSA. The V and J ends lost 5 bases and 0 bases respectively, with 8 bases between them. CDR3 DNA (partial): TGTGCCAGCAGCCCCCAAAACTCTGGAAACACC. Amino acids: CASSPQNSGNT. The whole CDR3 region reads CASSPQNSGNTIYF.